The 26 T cell receptor beta chains presented below share a single source sample, sequenced in a study of OX40 agonist ivuxolimab in advanced cancers. Assay: immunoSEQ multiplex PCR; the TCRdb copy retains only in-frame clones and omits some. The sample lists roughly 12,000 clones, about 77% occurring once. The sequenced sample was CD4+ or CD8+ T cells sorted from blood, obtained in a trial of the OX40 agonist ivuxolimab. These receptor sequences come from an adult with an advanced solid tumor such as melanoma, head and neck, liver or kidney cancer.

J is TRBJ2-6 and V is TRBV4-1; D is possibly TRBD1 (5 bases). The CDR3 contains 15 residues. Germline assignment: CDR1 MGHRA and CDR2 YSYEKL. Trimming removed 3 bases at V and 2 bases at J, with 8 bases between. The CDR3 bases are TGCGCCAGCAGCCAGTCAGGGACTGGGGCCAACGTCCTGACTTTC. This sequence encodes CASSQSGTGANVLTF.

This rearrangement joins TRBV7-2 to TRBJ2-3; D is unclear. V was pared by 5 bases and J by 1 base, with 7 bases between. This CDR3 region has 13 residues. The germline V gene has CDR1 SGHTA and CDR2 FQGNSA. The CDR3 spells CASSPDGTDTQYF. CDR3 DNA: TGTGCCAGCAGCCCGGACGGCACAGATACGCAGTATTTT.

This clone was recorded a few times. This chain connects TRBV28 to TRBJ2-3; TRBD2 aligns across 7 bases. The V gene's germline CDR1 is MDHEN and CDR2 SYDVKM. The CDR3 loop spans 14 amino acids. After removal of 6 bases from V and 5 bases from J, the junction contained 8 bases not matched to a gene. The chain's CDR3 is CASRYGPGGDTQYF. CDR3 bases: TGTGCCAGCAGATATGGACCGGGAGGAGATACGCAGTATTTT.

By share of the sample, this clone is medium-sized. The gene calls are TRBV11-2 and TRBJ1-6; no firm D call. This CDR3 has 12 residues. The V end lost 1 base, the J end lost 15 bases, and 10 bases lay between the germline ends. Looked up from germline, CDR1 is SGHAT and CDR2 is FQNNGV. CDR3 amino acids: CASSLVSYDLHF. CDR3 coding DNA: TGTGCCAGCAGCTTAGTGTCTTATGACCTCCACTTT.

CDR3 sequence (DNA): TGTGCCATCAGTGAAGCGACTAGCGGGAGTGTTGAGCAGTTCTTC. Amino acids: CAISEATSGSVEQFF. V and J are TRBV10-3 and TRBJ2-1; 12 nucleotides align to TRBD2. After removal of 3 bases from V and 9 bases from J, the junction contained 6 bases not matched to a gene. The germline V gene encodes CDR1 ENHRY and CDR2 SYGVKD. The CDR3 length is 15 residues.

The chain links TRBV9 to TRBJ1-1, with D maybe TRBD1 (5 bases). The CDR3 length is 13 residues. Germline loops: CDR1 SGDLS, CDR2 YYNGEE. Deletions cut 2 bases from V and 10 bases from J, with 15 bases between. In nucleotides, the CDR3 is TGTGCCAGCAGCGTTGGGGCAGGGACTTTAGCTTTCTTT. It codes for CASSVGAGTLAFF.

This clone turned up a few times. The V gene is TRBV29-1, the J gene TRBJ1-1; TRBD1 matches 7 bases. CDR3 length equals 13 residues. Germline V gene lookup returns CDR1 SQVTM and CDR2 ANQGSEA. Unmatched junction bases numbered 1, after V lost 3 bases and J lost 0 bases. CDR3 sequence (DNA): TGCAGCGTTGAGACAGGGTTGAACACTGAAGCTTTCTTT. Protein sequence: CSVETGLNTEAFF. Looking up the rest from reference TRBV29-1 and TRBJ1-1 gives the full variable domain: SAVISQKPSRDICQRGTSLTIQCQVDSQVTMMFWYRQQPGQSLTLIATANQGSEATYESGFVIDKFPISRPNLTFSTLTVSNMSPEDSSIYLCSVETGLNTEAFFGQGTRLTVV.

The chain carries TRBV27 and TRBJ2-7; tentatively, D is TRBD1 (5 bases). The CDR3 is made up of 13 amino acids. Deletions cut 1 base from V and 4 bases from J, with 8 bases between. The germline V gene encodes CDR1 MNHEY and CDR2 SMNVEV (reference sequence). The CDR3 nucleotides read TGTGCCAGCAGTTTATTCCAGGGTTACGAGCAGTACTTC. Amino acid sequence: CASSLFQGYEQYF.

The V and J genes are TRBV5-4 and TRBJ2-5, with TRBD2 matching 9 bases. Germline V gives CDR1 SGHNT, CDR2 YYREEE (reference sequence). The CDR3 runs 16 residues. V lost 1 base to trimming and J lost 0 bases; unmatched junction nucleotides: 4. The chain's CDR3 is CASSLTSGPNQETQYF. The CDR3, as DNA: TGTGCCAGCAGCTTGACTAGCGGGCCCAACCAAGAGACCCAGTACTTC.

The J gene is TRBJ1-2, the V gene TRBV28, with 8 bases identical to TRBD1. V lost 6 bases to trimming and J lost 4 bases; unmatched junction nucleotides: 13. The CDR3 runs 16 residues. CDR1 MDHEN and CDR2 SYDVKM come from the germline V gene. CDR3 residues: CASSHRGKKQGYGYTF. As DNA, the CDR3 is TGTGCCAGCAGCCACAGGGGGAAAAAGCAAGGCTATGGCTACACCTTC.

The chain joins TRBV10-3 to TRBJ2-7; 8 bases agree with TRBD1. From germline, CDR1 is ENHRY and CDR2 SYGVKD. The CDR3 extends over 13 amino acids. The junction had 4 bases not matched to a gene; V was cut back by 3 bases and J by 6 bases. CDR3 sequence reads: CAISEGQGSEQYF. The CDR3 DNA reads TGTGCCATCAGTGAAGGACAGGGATCCGAGCAGTACTTC.

The J gene is TRBJ1-2, the V gene TRBV18; a weak D match, TRBD1 (5 bases). V was cut by 5 bases and J by 2 bases, with 12 bases left in between. From germline, CDR1 is KGHSH and CDR2 LQKENI. The CDR3 runs 14 residues. CDR3 sequence reads: CASSLYGANYGYTF. The CDR3 DNA follows: TGTGCCAGCTCATTATATGGGGCAAACTATGGCTACACCTTC.

The J gene is TRBJ2-1, the V gene TRBV5-4, with 9 bases matching TRBD2. Germline V gene data show CDR1 as SGHNT and CDR2 as YYREEE (reference sequence). The CDR3 is 15 residues long. With V trimmed by 5 bases and J by 9 bases, 12 bases remained unmatched. CDR3 protein: CASSFSGGPIFEQFF. Written as DNA, the CDR3 is TGTGCCAGCAGTTTTAGCGGGGGCCCAATCTTTGAGCAGTTCTTC.

The chain has TRBV6-1 and TRBJ2-7, with a possible D match to TRBD1 (5 bases). Germline V gene sequence: CDR1 MNHNS, CDR2 SASEGT. V gave up 3 bases and J gave up 2 bases, with 8 bases separating them. CDR3 length equals 13 residues. The CDR3 nucleotides read TGTGCCAGCAGTGAGTTCAGGGCCTACGAGCAGTACTTC. This sequence encodes CASSEFRAYEQYF.

This chain joins TRBV25-1 and TRBJ2-7; D may be TRBD2 (7 bases). V shed 6 bases and J shed 7 bases, with 16 bases lying between them. The CDR3 contains 13 residues. Germline CDR1 MGHDK, CDR2 SYGVNS. The CDR3 DNA follows: TGTGCCAGCAGAGCGGGACATGCTCAGGAGCAGTACTTC. Amino acids: CASRAGHAQEQYF.

The rearrangement uses TRBV7-9 and TRBJ2-7, with 7 nucleotides matching TRBD1. The CDR3 totals 16 residues. The germline V gene encodes CDR1 SEHNR and CDR2 FQNEAQ (reference sequence). V lost 5 bases, J lost 2 bases, and 12 bases stayed unmatched. CDR3 loop: CASSAPSGQQPYEQYF. CDR3 nucleotides: TGTGCCAGCAGCGCACCATCGGGACAGCAGCCCTACGAGCAGTACTTC.

The genes are TRBV5-4 and TRBJ2-3; no clear D. Per germline, CDR1 SGHNT and CDR2 YYREEE (reference sequence). The CDR3 has 14 amino acids. The germline V and J ends were trimmed by 4 bases and 5 bases, with 14 bases remaining between them. In nucleotides, the CDR3 is TGTGCCAGCAGCCTAAGATCCACGGGAGATACGCAGTATTTT. Protein product: CASSLRSTGDTQYF.

The J gene is TRBJ1-2, the V gene TRBV6-5, with D possibly matching TRBD1 (5 bases). The germline V gene encodes CDR1 MNHEY and CDR2 SVGAGI. The CDR3 loop spans 16 amino acids. Trimming removed 4 bases from V and 0 bases from J, with 15 bases in between. Here the CDR3 DNA reads TGTGCCAGCAGTTTATCCCCATCGACAGCTAACTATGGCTACACCTTC. Its protein product is CASSLSPSTANYGYTF.

J is TRBJ2-5 and V is TRBV7-9; D is possibly TRBD1 or TRBD2 (7 bases each). The V gene's germline CDR1 is SEHNR and CDR2 FQNEAQ (reference sequence). V lost 5 bases and J 4 bases, leaving 17 bases between the germline ends. This CDR3 region has 15 residues. DNA for the CDR3: TGTGCCAGCAGCCCCCCAGGGGGGGGCGGAGAGACCCAGTACTTC. Its translation is CASSPPGGGGETQYF.

The chain combines TRBV28 with TRBJ1-1; the D gene is possibly TRBD1 (6 bases). CDR3 length equals 13 residues. Germline values: CDR1 MDHEN, CDR2 SYDVKM. V was cut by 6 bases and J by 4 bases, with 12 bases left in between. In nucleotides, the CDR3 is TGTGCCAGCAGCCAGGGGTACAGCACTGAAGCTTTCTTT. Translation gives CASSQGYSTEAFF.

In its sample, this clone was seen a few times. The rearrangement joins TRBV28 to TRBJ2-7, with D possibly matching TRBD2 (5 bases). The CDR3 runs 13 residues. Trimming removed 2 bases at V and 0 bases at J, with 5 bases between. Germline V gene sequence: CDR1 MDHEN, CDR2 SYDVKM. DNA of the CDR3: TGTGCCAGCAGTTTAGGGAGCTCCTACGAGCAGTACTTC. It codes for CASSLGSSYEQYF.

The chain combines TRBV27 with TRBJ1-1, with TRBD1 matching 7 bases. The CDR3 is made up of 13 amino acids. With 5 bases clipped from V and 4 bases from J, the junction kept 4 bases outside the gene matches. Germline-derived CDR1 and CDR2 are MNHEY and SMNVEV (reference sequence). This chain's CDR3 is CASSPRTGTEAFF. CDR3 nucleotides: TGTGCCAGCAGTCCTCGGACAGGCACTGAAGCTTTCTTT.

The chain has TRBV27 and TRBJ2-1, with 7 bases fitting TRBD1. Germline CDR1 and CDR2: MNHEY and SMNVEV (reference sequence). V gave up 3 bases and J gave up 7 bases; unmatched junction bases: 3. The CDR3 consists of 13 residues. As DNA, the CDR3 is TGTGCCAGCAGTTTGTTGGGACAGAATGAGCAGTTCTTC. It encodes CASSLLGQNEQFF.

V and J are TRBV9 and TRBJ2-7; D unresolved. CDR3 length: 15 amino acids. Germline values: CDR1 SGDLS, CDR2 YYNGEE. V was cut by 3 bases and J by 6 bases, with 19 bases left in between. The CDR3 coding sequence is TGTGCCAGCAGCGCCGTTATCGGGCCTACGGCCGAGCAGTACTTC. Protein: CASSAVIGPTAEQYF.

CDR3 in DNA: TGCGCCAGCAGCTTGGGCGGAGGGAGTAACTATGGCTACACCTTC. Translated, it gives CASSLGGGSNYGYTF. The chain carries TRBV4-3 and TRBJ1-2; no firm D call. Germline lookup yields CDR1 LGHNA and CDR2 YSLEER. The CDR3 runs to 15 residues. V was cut by 5 bases and J by 1 base, with 14 bases left in between.

The V gene is TRBV4-1, the J gene TRBJ1-6; a weak D match, TRBD1 (6 bases). Trimming removed 0 bases at V and 0 bases at J, with 15 bases between. The CDR3 length is 19 residues. Germline V lookup: CDR1 MGHRA, CDR2 YSYEKL. The DNA of the CDR3 is TGCGCCAGCAGCCAAGAGGAAGGGGGGGGCGGCTCCTATAATTCACCCCTCCACTTT. Translated: CASSQEEGGGGSYNSPLHF.